The 21 T cell receptor beta chains given below trace back to one sample, sequenced in a study of T cell changes during pregnancy in multiple sclerosis. The repertoire was sequenced with immunoSEQ multiplex PCR; TCRdb's copy has only in-frame clones and lacks some. The sample yields about 46,000 clones, approximately 94% seen once. The material sequenced was CD8+ T cells from peripheral blood mononuclear cells, taken in the first trimester of pregnancy. The receptors originated from a female donor with multiple sclerosis, enrolled in a pregnancy study.

The count of this clone is one. This chain links TRBV7-3 with TRBJ2-1; the match to TRBD2 covers 7 bases. The CDR3 length is 16 residues. Per the germline V gene, CDR1 is SGHTA and CDR2 is FQGTGA. V was pared by 1 base and J by 8 bases, with 11 bases of the junction left unmatched. The CDR3 coding sequence is TGTGCCAGCAGCTTAATGGCTAGCGGACGGGCGGATGAGCAGTTCTTC. Its protein is CASSLMASGRADEQFF.

This rearrangement joins TRBV16 to TRBJ1-1; the D gene is possibly TRBD1 (6 bases). The CDR3 sequence is 13 residues long. The germline CDR1 and CDR2 sequences are KGHSY and FQNENV. The V end was cut by 4 bases, the J end by 1 base, with 7 bases between. This CDR3 is CASSRQANTEAFF. The CDR3 bases are TGTGCCAGCAGCCGACAGGCGAACACTGAAGCTTTCTTT. Drawing the rest from reference TRBV16 and TRBJ1-1, the complete variable domain is GEEVAQTPKHLVRGEGQKAKLYCAPIKGHSYVFWYQQVLKNEFKFLISFQNENVFDETGMPKERFSAKCLPNSPCSLEIQATKLEDSAVYFCASSRQANTEAFFGQGTRLTVV.

V usage is TRBV7-6 and J usage is TRBJ1-4, with D possibly TRBD1 on 6 matching bases. The CDR3 loop spans 16 amino acids. Germline V gives CDR1 SGHVS, CDR2 FNYEAQ. Trimming shortened V by 2 bases and J by 8 bases, and 18 bases separated the two germline ends. The chain's CDR3 is CASSLTRTARREKLFF. The CDR3 DNA sequence: TGTGCCAGCAGCTTAACCCGGACAGCCAGGAGAGAAAAACTGTTTTTT.

This clone has ten or more counts. J is TRBJ2-7 and V is TRBV4-1; 9 nucleotides line up with TRBD1. The V and J ends lost 1 base and 4 bases, in that order; junction bases with no gene match: 8. The CDR3 is made up of 16 amino acids. Germline-derived CDR1 and CDR2 are MGHRA and YSYEKL. CDR3: CASSQAPTGGFYEQYF. The CDR3 region has the DNA TGCGCCAGCAGCCAAGCGCCCACAGGGGGCTTTTACGAGCAGTACTTC.

This chain's CDR3 is CASSTRGGAYEQYF. The CDR3 DNA sequence: TGTGCCAGCAGCACCCGGGGGGGCGCCTACGAGCAGTACTTC. The chain recombines TRBV11-2 with TRBJ2-7; TRBD2 aligns across 8 bases. J gave up 2 bases and V 5 bases, and 5 bases lay outside the gene matches. CDR1 is SGHAT and CDR2 is FQNNGV in the germline V gene. The CDR3 sequence is 14 residues long.

The chain employs TRBV4-3 and TRBJ1-1; D call uncertain. CDR1 is LGHNA and CDR2 is YSLEER in the germline V gene. Trimming removed 0 bases from V and 11 bases from J, with 13 bases in between. This CDR3 is built from 13 residues. DNA for the CDR3: TGCGCCAGCAGCCAAGATACGTCCGAAGCGGCTTTCTTT. This codes for CASSQDTSEAAFF.

This chain connects TRBV7-9 to TRBJ2-7; possibly TRBD1 for D (6 bases). In germline, CDR1 is SEHNR, CDR2 FQNEAQ (reference sequence). Deletions cut 5 bases from V and 7 bases from J, with 15 bases between. The CDR3 is 13 amino acids. Written as DNA, the CDR3 is TGTGCCAGCAGCCGAGGGGGAACGGGGGAGCAGTACTTC. Translation gives CASSRGGTGEQYF.

V and J are TRBV15 and TRBJ2-7, with 11 bases fitting TRBD1. The V segment lost 9 bases and the J segment 6 bases; nucleotides outside the gene matches: 1. The CDR3 is 11 amino acids. Germline V CDR1 and CDR2: LNHNV, YYDKDF (reference sequence). This CDR3 reads CATGQGGEQYF. CDR3 in DNA: TGTGCCACGGGACAGGGGGGCGAGCAGTACTTC. The complete variable domain, with remaining parts taken from reference TRBV15 and TRBJ2-7, reads DAMVIQNPRYQVTQFGKPVTLSCSQTLNHNVMYWYQQKSSQAPKLLFHYYDKDFNNEADTPDNFQSRRPNTSFCFLDIRSPGLGDTAMYLCATGQGGEQYFGPGTRLTVT.

Written as DNA, the CDR3 is TGTGCCAGCAGTTGGGGCCAGGACAGCCCCAAACTGTTTTTT. As protein: CASSWGQDSPKLFF. This chain connects TRBV6-5 to TRBJ1-4; tentative D call: TRBD1 (6 bases). CDR3 length equals 14 residues. Germline V gene data show CDR1 as MNHEY and CDR2 as SVGAGI. Trimming stripped 4 bases from V and 11 bases from J, with 17 bases between.

The chain joins TRBV5-1 to TRBJ2-7, with D tentatively TRBD2 (6 bases). The CDR3 covers 15 residues. Looked up from germline, CDR1 is SGHRS and CDR2 is YFSETQ. The V and J ends lost 0 bases and 5 bases respectively, with 15 bases between them. CDR3 sequence: CASSLAPPGADEQYF. For the CDR3, the DNA is TGCGCCAGCAGCTTGGCCCCCCCGGGAGCGGACGAGCAGTACTTC. Full variable domain (outside the CDR3, taken from reference TRBV5-1 and TRBJ2-7): KAGVTQTPRYLIKTRGQQVTLSCSPISGHRSVSWYQQTPGQGLQFLFEYFSETQRNKGNFPGRFSGRQFSNSRSEMNVSTLELGDSALYLCASSLAPPGADEQYFGPGTRLTVT.

The V gene is TRBV30, the J gene TRBJ1-1, with D perhaps TRBD1 (5 bases). The CDR3 runs 13 residues. The V and J ends lost 3 bases and 4 bases respectively, with 12 bases between them. The germline gives CDR1 GTSNPN, CDR2 SVGIG (reference sequence). The CDR3 reads CAWSPRGSTEAFF. CDR3 nucleotide sequence: TGTGCCTGGAGCCCTCGGGGGAGCACTGAAGCTTTCTTT. Filled out from reference TRBV30 and TRBJ1-1, the complete variable domain reads SQTIHQWPATLVQPVGSPLSLECTVEGTSNPNLYWYRQAAGRGLQLLFYSVGIGQISSEVPQNLSASRPQDRQFILSSKKLLLSDSGFYLCAWSPRGSTEAFFGQGTRLTVV.

This chain uses TRBV5-1 with TRBJ1-2; a weak D match, TRBD1 (6 bases). This CDR3 is built from 14 residues. Germline loops: CDR1 SGHRS, CDR2 YFSETQ. The V end was cut by 0 bases, the J end by 3 bases, with 9 bases between. CDR3 protein: CASSLGQGYYGYTF. The DNA for the CDR3 is TGCGCCAGCAGCTTGGGGCAGGGGTACTATGGCTACACCTTC.

This sequence joins TRBV30 and TRBJ2-2; the D gene is possibly TRBD2 (5 bases). CDR3 length equals 16 residues. Between the trimmed V and J ends, which lost 4 bases and 6 bases, there was a span of 21 bases. From germline, CDR1 is GTSNPN and CDR2 SVGIG (reference sequence). For the CDR3, the DNA is TGTGCCTGGACCCACCCTAAGAGGGCACCGGCCGGGGAGCTGTTTTTT. It translates to CAWTHPKRAPAGELFF. Variable domain in full (rest from reference TRBV30 and TRBJ2-2): SQTIHQWPATLVQPVGSPLSLECTVEGTSNPNLYWYRQAAGRGLQLLFYSVGIGQISSEVPQNLSASRPQDRQFILSSKKLLLSDSGFYLCAWTHPKRAPAGELFFGEGSRLTVL.

The table lists this clone with a few counts. At the DNA level, this CDR3 is encoded by other sequences in the same sample as well. The CDR3, as DNA: TGTGCCAGCAGCTCGGGACAGGGGAACACTGAAGCTTTCTTT. Its translation: CASSSGQGNTEAFF. V gene TRBV7-3 combines with J gene TRBJ1-1, with TRBD1 identical over 9 bases. The germline CDR1 and CDR2 sequences are SGHTA and FQGTGA. V gave up 4 bases and J gave up 1 base; unmatched junction bases: 1. This CDR3 is 14 amino acids long.

The rearrangement joins TRBV9 to TRBJ2-5, with a tentative D call TRBD2 (6 bases). CDR1 SGDLS and CDR2 YYNGEE come from the germline V gene. CDR3 length: 16 amino acids. V lost 0 bases to trimming and J lost 5 bases, with 17 bases between them. The CDR3 loop reads CASSVGGEGTGETQYF. CDR3 coding DNA: TGTGCCAGCAGCGTAGGGGGGGAAGGCACCGGGGAGACCCAGTACTTC.

This clone was seen a single time. The chain uses TRBV4-3 and TRBJ2-3; 9 bases match TRBD2. The CDR3 is 16 amino acids. After removal of 0 bases from V and 5 bases from J, the junction contained 6 bases not matched to a gene. Germline CDR1 is LGHNA and CDR2 is YSLEER. The chain's CDR3 is CASSQDLAGSLDTQYF. The CDR3, as DNA: TGCGCCAGCAGCCAAGATCTAGCGGGGTCGTTAGATACGCAGTATTTT.

CDR3 coding DNA: TGTGCCAGCAGTTTTAGGACAGGGAGCAATGAGCAGTTCTTC. As protein: CASSFRTGSNEQFF. This chain links TRBV27 with TRBJ2-1; 8 positions agree with TRBD1. Trimming cost V 3 bases and J 6 bases; bases outside gene matches: 4. CDR1 is MNHEY and CDR2 is SMNVEV in the germline V gene (reference sequence). The CDR3 spans 14 residues.

This sequence joins TRBV6-1 and TRBJ1-2, with a tentative D call TRBD1 (6 bases). The V end was cut by 1 base, the J end by 5 bases, with 14 bases between. Germline CDR1 and CDR2: MNHNS and SASEGT. The CDR3 has 15 residues. The DNA of the CDR3 is TGTGCCAGCAGTGAAGAGCGAATAGGGGGATATGGCTACACCTTC. Protein product: CASSEERIGGYGYTF.

The V call is TRBV28, the J call TRBJ2-2, with TRBD1 identical over 7 bases. Germline lookup yields CDR1 MDHEN and CDR2 SYDVKM. The trim removed 6 bases at V and 2 bases at J, leaving 12 bases unmatched. This CDR3 has 17 residues. As DNA, the CDR3 is TGTGCCAGCAGCCTCGCCTTTGGGACAGATAACACCGGGGAGCTGTTTTTT. It is translated as CASSLAFGTDNTGELFF.

The chain joins TRBV7-8 to TRBJ1-3; 8 nucleotides agree with TRBD1. This CDR3 region has 15 residues. V lost 4 bases and J lost 0; bases outside the gene matches: 2. Germline-derived CDR1 and CDR2 are SGHVS and FQNEAQ. DNA of the CDR3: TGTGCCAGCAGCTCAGGGGGCATCTCTGGAAACACCATATATTTT. Its translation: CASSSGGISGNTIYF. The full variable domain, in which reference TRBV7-8 and TRBJ1-3 provide the parts outside the CDR3, is GAGVSQSPRYKVAKRGQDVALRCDPISGHVSLFWYQQALGQGPEFLTYFQNEAQLDKSGLPSDRFFAERPEGSVSTLKIQRTQQEDSAVYLCASSSGGISGNTIYFGEGSWLTVV.

V usage is TRBV11-2 and J usage is TRBJ1-1, with D possibly matching TRBD1 (5 bases). V shed 0 bases and J shed 3 bases, with 17 bases lying between them. Looked up from germline, CDR1 is SGHAT and CDR2 is FQNNGV. There are 17 residues in the CDR3. The CDR3 spells CASSLEGGVLLYTEAFF. The CDR3 coding sequence is TGTGCCAGCAGCTTAGAGGGAGGGGTCCTCCTTTACACTGAAGCTTTCTTT.